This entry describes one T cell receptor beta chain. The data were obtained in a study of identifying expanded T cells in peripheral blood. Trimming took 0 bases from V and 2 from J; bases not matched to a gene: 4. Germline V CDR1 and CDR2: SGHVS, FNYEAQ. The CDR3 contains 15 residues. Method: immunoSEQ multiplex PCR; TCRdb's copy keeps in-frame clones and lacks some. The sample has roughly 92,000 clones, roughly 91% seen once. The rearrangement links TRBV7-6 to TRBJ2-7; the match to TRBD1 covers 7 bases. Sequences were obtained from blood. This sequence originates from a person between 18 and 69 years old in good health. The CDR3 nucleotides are TGTGCCAGCAGCTTAGCCGACAGGGCGACCTACGAGCAGTACTTC. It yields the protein CASSLADRATYEQYF.